Following are 22 T cell receptor beta chains from one sample sequenced in a study of T cell repertoires in ileal Crohn's disease. Sequencing used immunoSEQ multiplex PCR; TCRdb keeps in-frame clones, though not all of them. The sample records about 5,500 clones, approximately 80% being singletons. The specimen was ileal tissue. The source is an adult with Crohn's disease.

The rearrangement joins TRBV6-6 to TRBJ1-2; weak D call: TRBD1 (6 bases). Trimming pared 6 bases from V and 4 bases from J, leaving 15 bases between. The CDR3 is 14 amino acids. Germline V lookup: CDR1 MNHNY, CDR2 SVGAGI (reference sequence). CDR3 sequence: CASSRRGGTYGYTF. The CDR3 DNA reads TGTGCCAGCAGCCGGCGGGGGGGCACCTATGGCTACACCTTC.

V and J are TRBV15 and TRBJ2-7; 8 nucleotides agree with TRBD1. Germline V CDR1 and CDR2: LNHNV, YYDKDF (reference sequence). The V and J ends lost 6 bases and 6 bases, in that order; junction bases with no gene match: 13. The CDR3 is 15 amino acids. The CDR3 protein is CATREDRVASIEQYF. In DNA, the CDR3 is TGTGCCACCAGGGAGGACAGGGTAGCCTCCATCGAGCAGTACTTC.

CDR3 DNA sequence: TGTGCCAGCAGCGTAGGACTAGCGGGGGGCCGGTTCTACAATGAGCAGTTCTTC. It yields the protein CASSVGLAGGRFYNEQFF. J is TRBJ2-1 and V is TRBV9, with TRBD2 identical over 13 bases. V shed 0 bases and J 3 bases; nucleotides not matched to a gene: 6. This CDR3 comprises 18 residues. Germline CDR1 SGDLS, CDR2 YYNGEE.

The rearrangement links TRBV28 to TRBJ1-3; 7 nucleotides align to TRBD1. CDR1 is MDHEN and CDR2 is SYDVKM in the germline V gene. This CDR3 is built from 16 residues. J gave up 0 bases and V 4 bases, and 6 bases lay outside the gene matches. The CDR3 sequence: CASSSDRRRSGNTIYF. The DNA for the CDR3 is TGTGCCAGCAGTTCGGACAGGCGCCGCTCTGGAAACACCATATATTTT.

The chain employs TRBV27 and TRBJ1-3; 8 nucleotides agree with TRBD1. The CDR3 is 14 amino acids. Germline V lookup: CDR1 MNHEY, CDR2 SMNVEV (reference sequence). Trimming at V came to 5 bases and at J to 2 bases, leaving 2 bases not matched to a gene. CDR3: CASSPTGAGNTIYF. Here the CDR3 DNA reads TGTGCCAGCAGTCCGACAGGGGCTGGAAACACCATATATTTT.

This chain connects TRBV2 to TRBJ1-1, with D possibly being TRBD1 (6 bases). Germline V CDR1 and CDR2: SNHLY, FYNNEI. The CDR3 loop spans 15 amino acids. The V gene lost 2 bases and the J gene lost 1 base, with 11 bases spanning the gap. The CDR3, as DNA: TGTGCCAGCAGTGAATGGGGCAGGGGGAACACTGAAGCTTTCTTT. It specifies CASSEWGRGNTEAFF.

Only a few counts were recorded for this clone. The chain links TRBV5-1 to TRBJ2-3, with 7 bases fitting TRBD2. With 4 bases clipped from V and 4 bases from J, the junction kept 18 bases outside the gene matches. Germline assignment: CDR1 SGHRS and CDR2 YFSETQ. The CDR3 loop spans 18 amino acids. The CDR3: CASSTVGGGDHRADTQYF. In DNA, the CDR3 is TGCGCCAGCAGCACGGTGGGGGGAGGGGATCATCGGGCAGATACGCAGTATTTT. The full variable domain, rest sourced from reference TRBV5-1 and TRBJ2-3, is KAGVTQTPRYLIKTRGQQVTLSCSPISGHRSVSWYQQTPGQGLQFLFEYFSETQRNKGNFPGRFSGRQFSNSRSEMNVSTLELGDSALYLCASSTVGGGDHRADTQYFGPGTRLTVL.

This clone was counted between two and nine times. The chain couples TRBV28 to TRBJ2-5; no firm D call. Germline V gene lookup returns CDR1 MDHEN and CDR2 SYDVKM. The germline V and J ends were trimmed by 7 bases and 2 bases, with 8 bases remaining between them. The CDR3 extends over 12 amino acids. CDR3 bases: TGTGCCAGCAAGGAGAGACAAGAGACCCAGTACTTC. Its protein is CASKERQETQYF. The full variable domain, completed using reference TRBV28 and TRBJ2-5, is DVKVTQSSRYLVKRTGEKVFLECVQDMDHENMFWYRQDPGLGLRLIYFSYDVKMKEKGDIPEGYSVSREKKERFSLILESASTNQTSMYLCASKERQETQYFGPGTRLLVL.

The V and J genes are TRBV5-4 and TRBJ2-5; D might be TRBD1 (5 bases). From germline, CDR1 is SGHNT and CDR2 YYREEE (reference sequence). The V and J ends lost 2 bases and 2 bases respectively, with 7 bases between them. This CDR3 is built from 13 residues. The CDR3 reads CASSFPGQETQYF. In nucleotides, the CDR3 is TGTGCCAGCAGCTTTCCAGGGCAAGAGACCCAGTACTTC.

This clone was recorded once. The chain carries TRBV29-1 and TRBJ2-3; maybe TRBD1 (6 bases). The V and J ends lost 6 bases and 3 bases respectively, with 13 bases between them. Germline-derived CDR1 and CDR2 are SQVTM and ANQGSEA. The CDR3 runs to 13 residues. CDR3 protein: CSVRPQGTDTQYF. The CDR3 nucleotides are TGCAGCGTCCGCCCCCAGGGGACAGATACGCAGTATTTT.

CDR3 nucleotide sequence: TGTGCCAGCAGCCTTCCTGGGGCTTCGCAAGAGCAGTACTTC. It encodes CASSLPGASQEQYF. The chain is built from TRBV11-2 and TRBJ2-7; possibly TRBD1 for D (5 bases). V lost 5 bases, J lost 7 bases, and 18 bases lay in between. Germline V gene lookup returns CDR1 SGHAT and CDR2 FQNNGV. The CDR3 contains 14 residues.

V and J are TRBV29-1 and TRBJ2-7, with 10 bases fitting TRBD1. The length of the CDR3 is 13 residues. The germline CDR1 and CDR2 sequences are SQVTM and ANQGSEA. With 4 bases clipped from V and 4 bases from J, the junction kept 4 bases outside the gene matches. The CDR3 spells CSVGKGQGYEQYF. DNA for the CDR3: TGCAGCGTTGGAAAGGGACAGGGGTACGAGCAGTACTTC.

This rearrangement joins TRBV2 to TRBJ2-1; no clear D gene. The length of the CDR3 is 13 residues. The germline V gene encodes CDR1 SNHLY and CDR2 FYNNEI. The V and J ends lost 10 bases and 9 bases respectively, with 19 bases between them. CDR3 nucleotide sequence: TGTGCCACCGAGGTTGTTAAGGAGAGTGAGCAGTTCTTC. Amino acid sequence: CATEVVKESEQFF.

This chain uses TRBV18 with TRBJ2-3, with 9 positions matching TRBD1. Per the germline V gene, CDR1 is KGHSH and CDR2 is LQKENI. This CDR3 spans 14 amino acids. The V segment lost 5 bases and the J segment 9 bases; nucleotides outside the gene matches: 9. The CDR3 sequence: CASSASGQGSTQYF. CDR3 DNA sequence: TGTGCCAGCTCAGCGTCTGGACAGGGGTCAACGCAGTATTTT.

This clone was observed once. The chain combines TRBV7-2 with TRBJ2-1; 8 bases map to TRBD1. In germline, CDR1 is SGHTA, CDR2 FQGNSA. The CDR3 is 13 amino acids. Trimming at V came to 5 bases and at J to 6 bases, leaving 3 bases not matched to a gene. The CDR3 is CASSPDRVNEQFF. The CDR3 DNA sequence: TGTGCCAGCAGCCCGGACAGGGTCAATGAGCAGTTCTTC.

Only one count was recorded for this clone. The chain employs TRBV7-3 and TRBJ1-1; maybe TRBD1 (6 bases). The germline V gene encodes CDR1 SGHTA and CDR2 FQGTGA. V was shortened by 0 bases and J by 2 bases, with 28 bases between the two germline ends. The CDR3 has 21 amino acids. The CDR3 loop reads CASSLTRPIGQGPYPNTEAFF. The CDR3 coding sequence is TGTGCCAGCAGCTTAACTCGGCCGATCGGGCAGGGGCCATACCCTAACACTGAAGCTTTCTTT.

The chain is built from TRBV6-5 and TRBJ2-5; the D is unclear. V was cut by 5 bases and J by 2 bases, with 9 bases left in between. This CDR3 is 13 amino acids long. Germline CDR1 reads MNHEY; CDR2 reads SVGAGI. The CDR3 sequence: CASSAPGQETQYF. CDR3 nucleotides: TGTGCCAGCAGTGCCCCCGGGCAAGAGACCCAGTACTTC.

The rearrangement uses TRBV27 and TRBJ2-7; D is perhaps TRBD2 (6 bases). The germline V gene encodes CDR1 MNHEY and CDR2 SMNVEV (reference sequence). Trimming shortened V by 8 bases and J by 2 bases, and 13 bases separated the two germline ends. The length of the CDR3 is 13 residues. The CDR3 loop is CASAPGGPYEQYF. The CDR3 nucleotides read TGTGCCAGCGCTCCCGGGGGTCCCTACGAGCAGTACTTC.

This clone was seen only a few times. The rearrangement joins TRBV6-5 to TRBJ1-6; no firm D call. This CDR3 has 14 residues. V was shortened by 8 bases and J by 1 base, with 9 bases between the two germline ends. The germline V gene has CDR1 MNHEY and CDR2 SVGAGI. The CDR3 loop reads CASGEGSYNSPLHF. CDR3 coding DNA: TGTGCCAGCGGAGAGGGTTCCTATAATTCACCCCTCCACTTT.

This clone showed up just a few times. The chain is built from TRBV28 and TRBJ1-5, with 8 bases that match TRBD1. Germline V gives CDR1 MDHEN, CDR2 SYDVKM. The CDR3 runs to 13 residues. After removal of 8 bases from V and 3 bases from J, the junction contained 3 bases not matched to a gene. The CDR3 coding sequence is TGTGCCAGCCTGGGACAGGCCAATCAGCCCCAGCATTTT. Protein: CASLGQANQPQHF.

This clone was seen only once. The V and J genes are TRBV6-1 and TRBJ2-5; 9 nucleotides line up with TRBD1. The J call may be wrong; the DNA end is better matched by TRBJ2-7. The CDR3 contains 14 residues. Germline CDR1 reads MNHNS; CDR2 reads SASEGT. CDR3: CASNRQGVSYEQYF. The CDR3, as DNA: TGTGCCAGCAATAGACAGGGGGTCTCCTACGAGCAGTACTTC.

The gene calls are TRBV19 and TRBJ1-2; 7 bases match TRBD1. V trimming: 3 bases; J trimming: 8 bases; junction bases outside the gene matches: 9. There are 14 residues in the CDR3. Germline lookup yields CDR1 LNHDA and CDR2 SQIVND (reference sequence). The CDR3 protein is CASSIGRGIDGYTF. CDR3 sequence (DNA): TGTGCCAGTAGTATCGGCAGGGGGATCGACGGCTACACCTTC. Together with reference TRBV19 and TRBJ1-2, the CDR3 gives the full variable domain: DGGITQSPKYLFRKEGQNVTLSCEQNLNHDAMYWYRQDPGQGLRLIYYSQIVNDFQKGDIAEGYSVSREKKESFPLTVTSAQKNPTAFYLCASSIGRGIDGYTFGSGTRLTVV.